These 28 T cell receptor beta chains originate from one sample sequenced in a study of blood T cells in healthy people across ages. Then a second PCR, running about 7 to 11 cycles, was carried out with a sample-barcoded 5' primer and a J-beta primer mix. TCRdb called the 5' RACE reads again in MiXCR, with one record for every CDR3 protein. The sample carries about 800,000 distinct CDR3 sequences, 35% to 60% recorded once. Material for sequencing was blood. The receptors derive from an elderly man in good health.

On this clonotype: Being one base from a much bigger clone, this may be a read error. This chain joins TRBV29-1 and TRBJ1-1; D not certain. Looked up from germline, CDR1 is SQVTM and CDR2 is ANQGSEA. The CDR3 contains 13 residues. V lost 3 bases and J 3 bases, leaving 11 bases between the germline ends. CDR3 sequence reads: CSVDLVGDTEAFF. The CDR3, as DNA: TGCAGCGTTGATCTGGTGGGTGACACTGAAGCTTTCTTT.

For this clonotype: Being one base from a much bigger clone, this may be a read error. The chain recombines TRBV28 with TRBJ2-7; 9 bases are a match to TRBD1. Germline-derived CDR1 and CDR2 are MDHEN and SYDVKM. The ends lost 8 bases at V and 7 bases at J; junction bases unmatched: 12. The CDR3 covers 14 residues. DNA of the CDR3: TGTGCCAGCTCACGGGACAGGGCTTCCAATGAGCAGTACTTC. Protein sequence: CASSRDRASNEQYF.

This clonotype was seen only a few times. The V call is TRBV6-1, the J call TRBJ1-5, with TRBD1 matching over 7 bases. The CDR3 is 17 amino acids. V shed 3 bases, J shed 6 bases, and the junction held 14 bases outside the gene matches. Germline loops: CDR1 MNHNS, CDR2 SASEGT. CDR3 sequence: CASSDRFGQATTQPQHF. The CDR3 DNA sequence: TGTGCCAGCAGTGACCGCTTTGGACAGGCCACAACTCAGCCCCAGCATTTT.

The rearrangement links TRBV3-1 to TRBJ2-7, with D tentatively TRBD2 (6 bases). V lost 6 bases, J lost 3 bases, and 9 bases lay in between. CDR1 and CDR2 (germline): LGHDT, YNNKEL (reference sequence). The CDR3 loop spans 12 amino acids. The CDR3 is CASRGRGYEQYF. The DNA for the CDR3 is TGTGCCAGCAGGGGGCGGGGCTACGAGCAGTACTTC.

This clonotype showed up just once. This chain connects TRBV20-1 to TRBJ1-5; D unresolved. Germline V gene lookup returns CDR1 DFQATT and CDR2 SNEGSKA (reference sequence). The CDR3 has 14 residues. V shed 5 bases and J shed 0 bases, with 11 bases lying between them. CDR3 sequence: CSARARHSNQPQHF. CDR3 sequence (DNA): TGCAGTGCTCGAGCCCGTCATAGCAATCAGCCCCAGCATTTT.

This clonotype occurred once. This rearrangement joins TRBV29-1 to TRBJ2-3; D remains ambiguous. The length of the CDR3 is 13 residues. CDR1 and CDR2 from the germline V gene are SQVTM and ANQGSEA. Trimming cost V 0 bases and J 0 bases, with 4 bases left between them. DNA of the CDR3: TGCAGCGTTGAAGACTTGAGCACAGATACGCAGTATTTT. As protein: CSVEDLSTDTQYF.

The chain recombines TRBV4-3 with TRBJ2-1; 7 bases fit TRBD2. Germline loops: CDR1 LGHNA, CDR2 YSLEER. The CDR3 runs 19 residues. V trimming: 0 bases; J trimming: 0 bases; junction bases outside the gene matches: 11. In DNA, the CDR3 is TGCGCCAGCAGCCAAGACCCTAGCGGAGGGGCAAGCTCCTACAATGAGCAGTTCTTC. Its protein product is CASSQDPSGGASSYNEQFF.

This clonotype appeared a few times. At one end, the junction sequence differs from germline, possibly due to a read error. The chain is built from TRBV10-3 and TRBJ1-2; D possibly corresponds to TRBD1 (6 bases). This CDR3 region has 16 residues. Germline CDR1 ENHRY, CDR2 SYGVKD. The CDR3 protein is CAISVRQAPNNYGHTF. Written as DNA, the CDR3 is TGTGCCATCAGTGTCCGACAGGCCCCGAATAACTATGGCCACACCTTC.

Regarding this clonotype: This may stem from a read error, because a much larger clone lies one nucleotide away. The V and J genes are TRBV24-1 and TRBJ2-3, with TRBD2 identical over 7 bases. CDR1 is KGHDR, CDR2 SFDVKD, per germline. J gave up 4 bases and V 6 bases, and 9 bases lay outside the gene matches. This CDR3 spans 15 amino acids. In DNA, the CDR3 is TGTGCCACCAGTCCGGCGGGAGAGAAGGCAGATACGCAGTATTTT. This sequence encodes CATSPAGEKADTQYF.

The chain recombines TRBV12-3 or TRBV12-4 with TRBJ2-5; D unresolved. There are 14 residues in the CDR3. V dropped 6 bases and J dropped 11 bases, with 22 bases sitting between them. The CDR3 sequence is CASRETAKSNEQYF. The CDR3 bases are TGTGCCAGCAGGGAGACTGCTAAAAGCAATGAGCAGTACTTC.

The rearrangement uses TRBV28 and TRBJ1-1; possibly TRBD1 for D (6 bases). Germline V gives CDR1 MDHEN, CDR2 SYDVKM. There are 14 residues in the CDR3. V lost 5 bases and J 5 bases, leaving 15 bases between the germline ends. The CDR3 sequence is CASSPVGGWTEAFF. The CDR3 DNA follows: TGTGCCAGCAGTCCAGTAGGGGGTTGGACTGAAGCTTTCTTT.

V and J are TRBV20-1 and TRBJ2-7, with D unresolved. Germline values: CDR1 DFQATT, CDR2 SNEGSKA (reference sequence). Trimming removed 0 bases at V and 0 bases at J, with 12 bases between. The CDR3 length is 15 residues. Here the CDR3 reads CSARDHKGHSYEQYF. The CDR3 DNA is TGCAGTGCTAGAGATCATAAAGGGCACTCCTACGAGCAGTACTTC.

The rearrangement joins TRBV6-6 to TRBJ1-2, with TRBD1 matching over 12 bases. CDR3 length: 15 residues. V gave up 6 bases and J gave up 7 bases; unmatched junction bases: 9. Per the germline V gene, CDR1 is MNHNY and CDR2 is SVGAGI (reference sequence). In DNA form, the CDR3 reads TGTGCCAGCAGCAATCTAGGGACAGGGGGCGGTGGCTACACCTTC. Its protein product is CASSNLGTGGGGYTF.

This chain's CDR3 is CAITATGASYEQYF. In DNA, the CDR3 is TGTGCCATAACAGCAACGGGGGCCTCCTACGAGCAGTACTTC. The rearrangement joins TRBV7-9 to TRBJ2-7, with D possibly being TRBD1 or TRBD2 (6 bases each). The CDR3 extends over 14 amino acids. V lost 10 bases and J 0 bases, leaving 16 bases between the germline ends. The V gene's germline CDR1 is SEHNR and CDR2 FQNEAQ (reference sequence).

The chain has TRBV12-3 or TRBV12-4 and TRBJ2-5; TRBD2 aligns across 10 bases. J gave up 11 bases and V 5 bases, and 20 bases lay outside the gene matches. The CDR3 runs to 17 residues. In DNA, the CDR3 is TGTGCCAGCAGTGCGTTAGCGGGAGGATCCTCCTACAATGAGCAGTACTTC. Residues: CASSALAGGSSYNEQYF.

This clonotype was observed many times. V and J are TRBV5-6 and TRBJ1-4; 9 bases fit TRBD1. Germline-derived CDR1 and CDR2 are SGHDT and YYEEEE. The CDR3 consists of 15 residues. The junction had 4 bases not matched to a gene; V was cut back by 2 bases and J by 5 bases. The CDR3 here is CASSFTGTGNEKLFF. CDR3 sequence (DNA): TGTGCCAGCAGCTTTACCGGGACAGGGAATGAAAAACTGTTTTTT.

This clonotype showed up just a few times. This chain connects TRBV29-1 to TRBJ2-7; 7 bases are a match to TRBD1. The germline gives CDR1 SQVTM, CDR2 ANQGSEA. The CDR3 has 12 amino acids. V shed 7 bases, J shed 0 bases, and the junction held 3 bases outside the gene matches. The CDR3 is CSAWDSSYEQYF. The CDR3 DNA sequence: TGCAGCGCATGGGACAGCTCCTACGAGCAGTACTTC.

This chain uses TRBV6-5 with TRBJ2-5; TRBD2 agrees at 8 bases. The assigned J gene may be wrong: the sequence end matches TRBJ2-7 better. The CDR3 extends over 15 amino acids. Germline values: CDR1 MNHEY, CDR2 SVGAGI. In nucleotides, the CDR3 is TGTGCCAGCAGTTACGGCCAGCGGGAGCGGGGCGAGCAGTACTTC. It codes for CASSYGQRERGEQYF.

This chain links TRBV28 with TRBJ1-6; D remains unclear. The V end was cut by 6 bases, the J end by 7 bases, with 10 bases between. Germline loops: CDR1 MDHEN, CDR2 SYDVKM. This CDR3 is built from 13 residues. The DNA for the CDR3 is TGTGCCAGCAGAAGGGAACGGAATTCACCCCTCCACTTT. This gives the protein CASRRERNSPLHF.

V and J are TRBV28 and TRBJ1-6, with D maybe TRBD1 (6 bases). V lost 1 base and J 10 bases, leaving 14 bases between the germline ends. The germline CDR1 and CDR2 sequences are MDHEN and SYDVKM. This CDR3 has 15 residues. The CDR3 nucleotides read TGTGCCAGCAGTTTATCAACAGGGCCGGGATCACCCCTCCACTTT. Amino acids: CASSLSTGPGSPLHF.

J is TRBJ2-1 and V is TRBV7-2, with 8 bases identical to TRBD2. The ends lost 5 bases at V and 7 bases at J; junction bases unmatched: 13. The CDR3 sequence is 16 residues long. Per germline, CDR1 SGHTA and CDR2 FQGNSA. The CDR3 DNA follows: TGTGCCAGCAGCAAACGACGGGCGGGAGGTTGGAATGAGCAGTTCTTC. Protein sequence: CASSKRRAGGWNEQFF.

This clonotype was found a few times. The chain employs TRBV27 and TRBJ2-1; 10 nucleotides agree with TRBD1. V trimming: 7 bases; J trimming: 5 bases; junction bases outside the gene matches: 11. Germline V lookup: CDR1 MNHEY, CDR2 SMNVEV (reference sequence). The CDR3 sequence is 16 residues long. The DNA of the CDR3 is TGTGCCAGCAACCTATTCTGGGACAGGGGCGACAATGAGCAGTTCTTC. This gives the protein CASNLFWDRGDNEQFF.

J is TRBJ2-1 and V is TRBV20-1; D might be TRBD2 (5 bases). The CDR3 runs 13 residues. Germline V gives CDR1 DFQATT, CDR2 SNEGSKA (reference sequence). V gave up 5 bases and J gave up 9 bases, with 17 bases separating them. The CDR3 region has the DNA TGCAGTGCTCTAGCTCCGGGCCCCCGTGAGCAGTTCTTC. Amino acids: CSALAPGPREQFF.

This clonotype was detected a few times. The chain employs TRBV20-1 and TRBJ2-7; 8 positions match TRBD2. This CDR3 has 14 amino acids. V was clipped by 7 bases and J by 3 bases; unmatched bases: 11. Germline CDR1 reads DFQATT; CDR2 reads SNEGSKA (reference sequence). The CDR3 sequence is CSVLPGLGNYEQYF. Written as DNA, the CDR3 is TGCAGTGTATTGCCGGGACTAGGGAACTACGAGCAGTACTTC.

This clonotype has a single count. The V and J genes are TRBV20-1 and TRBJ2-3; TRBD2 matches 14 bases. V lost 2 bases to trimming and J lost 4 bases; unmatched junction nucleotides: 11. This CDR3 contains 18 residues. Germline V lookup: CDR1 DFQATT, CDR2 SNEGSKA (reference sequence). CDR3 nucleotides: TGCAGTGCTAGACCGGGACTAGCGGGAGTTGGGAACGCAGATACGCAGTATTTT. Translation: CSARPGLAGVGNADTQYF.

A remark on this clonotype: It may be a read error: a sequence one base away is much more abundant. The CDR3 region is CASSLAITRSNEKLFF. CDR3 DNA sequence: TGTGCCAGCAGTTTAGCTATAACGAGGAGTAATGAAAAACTGTTTTTT. The chain recombines TRBV12-3 or TRBV12-4 with TRBJ1-4; no firm D call. The V end was cut by 0 bases, the J end by 4 bases, with 12 bases between. This CDR3 is built from 16 residues.

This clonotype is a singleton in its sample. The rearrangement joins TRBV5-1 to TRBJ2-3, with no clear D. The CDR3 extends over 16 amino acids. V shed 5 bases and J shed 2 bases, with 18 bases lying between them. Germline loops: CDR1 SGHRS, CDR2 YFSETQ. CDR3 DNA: TGCGCCAGCAGGCCAGATTTGCTTCCCCACACAGATACGCAGTATTTT. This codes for CASRPDLLPHTDTQYF.

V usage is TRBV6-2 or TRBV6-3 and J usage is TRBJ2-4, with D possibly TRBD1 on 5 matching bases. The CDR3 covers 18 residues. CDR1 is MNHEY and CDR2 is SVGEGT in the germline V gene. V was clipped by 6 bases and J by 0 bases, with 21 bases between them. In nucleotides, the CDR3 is TGTGCCAGCAGCCCTCATAAGACAGCAGGCCTAGCCAAAAACATTCAGTACTTC. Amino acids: CASSPHKTAGLAKNIQYF.